This entry lists 8 T cell receptor beta chains sequenced from one sample in a study of shared clonotypes between healthy human individuals. The protocol was immunoSEQ multiplex PCR, while the TCRdb copy is restricted to in-frame clones and leaves out a portion. Here the sample spans roughly 320,000 clones, about nine tenths being singletons. Sequenced material: memory CD8+ T cells sorted from blood. Sample subset: CD45RO+ cells pooled with CCR7-negative TemRA cells. Receptors originate from a man aged 18-30 years in good health.

The chain links TRBV7-8 to TRBJ1-5; maybe TRBD1 (5 bases). Germline V gives CDR1 SGHVS, CDR2 FQNEAQ. The CDR3 has 16 residues. Trimming took off 1 base at V and 1 base at J, with 11 bases between the two ends. DNA for the CDR3: TGTGCCAGCAGCTTAGAAGTGGGGCAGAGCAATCAGCCCCAGCATTTT. It is translated as CASSLEVGQSNQPQHF.

This clone was seen just once. The V and J genes are TRBV6-5 and TRBJ2-2; TRBD2 matches 7 bases. V was clipped by 0 bases and J by 4 bases; unmatched bases: 5. Germline CDR1 is MNHEY and CDR2 is SVGAGI. The CDR3 loop spans 16 amino acids. The CDR3 is CASSYSSGTSTGELFF. CDR3 nucleotide sequence: TGTGCCAGCAGTTACTCGAGCGGGACCTCCACCGGGGAGCTGTTTTTT.

The rearrangement uses TRBV7-2 and TRBJ1-4, with 8 bases matching TRBD1. CDR3 length equals 14 residues. Per germline, CDR1 SGHTA and CDR2 FQGNSA. V lost 3 bases to trimming and J lost 8 bases; unmatched junction nucleotides: 5. The CDR3: CASSFAQGGEKLFF. CDR3 nucleotides: TGTGCCAGCAGCTTTGCACAGGGGGGGGAAAAACTGTTTTTT.

A single count supports this clone. The chain has TRBV7-9 and TRBJ2-7, with 9 bases fitting TRBD1. Germline assignment: CDR1 SEHNR and CDR2 FQNEAQ (reference sequence). The CDR3 consists of 12 residues. J was trimmed by 5 bases and V by 8 bases; bases with no gene match: 4. The CDR3 loop reads CASGTGSDEQYF. The DNA for the CDR3 is TGTGCCAGCGGGACAGGGAGTGACGAGCAGTACTTC. The whole variable domain, filled in from reference TRBV7-9 and TRBJ2-7, reads DTGVSQNPRHKITKRGQNVTFRCDPISEHNRLYWYRQTLGQGPEFLTYFQNEAQLEKSRLLSDRFSAERPKGSFSTLEIQRTEQGDSAMYLCASGTGSDEQYFGPGTRLTVT.

The chain employs TRBV6-1 and TRBJ1-4, with D perhaps matching TRBD1 (5 bases). This CDR3 is 14 amino acids long. Looked up from germline, CDR1 is MNHNS and CDR2 is SASEGT. Trimming left V 4 bases short and J 8 bases short, with 14 bases between. CDR3 sequence (DNA): TGTGCCAGCAGTGGATGGCAGGGCAGCGAAAAACTGTTTTTT. Residues: CASSGWQGSEKLFF.

The rearrangement joins TRBV27 to TRBJ1-4; 7 nucleotides line up with TRBD1. There are 17 residues in the CDR3. After removal of 5 bases from V and 4 bases from J, the junction contained 13 bases not matched to a gene. Looked up from germline, CDR1 is MNHEY and CDR2 is SMNVEV (reference sequence). The CDR3 loop reads CASSPHRDSVDNEKLFF. The CDR3 nucleotides are TGTGCCAGCAGTCCGCACCGGGACAGTGTCGATAATGAAAAACTGTTTTTT.

This chain uses TRBV5-1 with TRBJ2-3; D unclear. The V gene lost 3 bases and the J gene lost 0 bases, with 5 bases spanning the gap. Germline CDR1 reads SGHRS; CDR2 reads YFSETQ. CDR3 length: 13 residues. For the CDR3, the DNA is TGCGCCAGCAGCTCGTACAGCACAGATACGCAGTATTTT. Translating it yields CASSSYSTDTQYF. The complete variable domain, with remaining parts taken from reference TRBV5-1 and TRBJ2-3, reads KAGVTQTPRYLIKTRGQQVTLSCSPISGHRSVSWYQQTPGQGLQFLFEYFSETQRNKGNFPGRFSGRQFSNSRSEMNVSTLELGDSALYLCASSSYSTDTQYFGPGTRLTVL.

The chain uses TRBV19 and TRBJ2-4, with 7 bases that match TRBD2. V trimming: 5 bases; J trimming: 1 base; junction bases outside the gene matches: 8. Looked up from germline, CDR1 is LNHDA and CDR2 is SQIVND (reference sequence). The CDR3 length is 16 residues. The CDR3 DNA is TGTGCCAGTAGTTTCGACTCCGGGGGGGCCAAAAACATTCAGTACTTC. This sequence encodes CASSFDSGGAKNIQYF.